The 15 T cell receptor beta chains presented below share a single source sample, sequenced in a study of T-cell reconstitution after alpha-beta-depleted transplantation in children. Preparation of the TCRbeta library used unique molecular identifiers. Via MiXCR, TCRdb re-called the PCR reads, giving one row per CDR3 protein. The sample includes around 960,000 distinct CDR3 sequences, under 30% of them seen just once. The sequencing used PBMCs, mostly from graft donor cells, collected 360 days after TCRalphabeta/CD19-depleted stem cell transplant. These receptors all stem from a boy in the first two years of life who had a stem cell transplant for SCID, so the T cells may come from the graft donor.

This clonotype was seen a handful of times. The chain joins TRBV27 to TRBJ2-2; 7 bases are shared with TRBD1. The CDR3 sequence is 14 residues long. Per germline, CDR1 MNHEY and CDR2 SMNVEV (reference sequence). V gave up 3 bases and J gave up 4 bases; unmatched junction bases: 2. The chain's CDR3 is CASSFNRGTGELFF. In nucleotides, the CDR3 is TGTGCCAGCAGTTTCAACAGGGGCACCGGGGAGCTGTTTTTT.

The rearrangement uses TRBV7-3 and TRBJ2-2; D might be TRBD2 (5 bases). Germline values: CDR1 SGHTA, CDR2 FQGTGA. The V gene lost 5 bases and the J gene lost 5 bases, with 9 bases spanning the gap. The CDR3 sequence is 13 residues long. This CDR3 is CASSTPGTGELFF. The CDR3 region has the DNA TGTGCCAGCAGCACCCCGGGGACCGGGGAGCTGTTTTTT.

The CDR3 DNA follows: TGTGCCAGCAGCCAAGCTGGGACTAGCGGGGACAATGAGCAGTTCTTC. Protein product: CASSQAGTSGDNEQFF. The rearrangement links TRBV4-2 to TRBJ2-1, with 13 bases lining up with TRBD2. Germline loops: CDR1 LGHNA, CDR2 YNFKEQ. The CDR3 has 16 residues. Trimming at V came to 1 base and at J to 5 bases, leaving 2 bases not matched to a gene.

The chain recombines TRBV6-5 with TRBJ1-4; 7 bases match TRBD1. Germline assignment: CDR1 MNHEY and CDR2 SVGAGI. The CDR3 is 16 residues long. V shed 0 bases, J shed 5 bases, and the junction held 6 bases outside the gene matches. The CDR3 is CASSYSKGQRNEKLFF. The CDR3 nucleotides read TGTGCCAGCAGTTACTCGAAGGGACAGCGGAATGAAAAACTGTTTTTT.

The chain uses TRBV5-1 and TRBJ2-1, with D possibly being TRBD1 (6 bases). Germline V CDR1 and CDR2: SGHRS, YFSETQ. V was shortened by 4 bases and J by 10 bases, with 12 bases between the two germline ends. This CDR3 has 12 residues. CDR3 bases: TGCGCCAGCAGCGCCGCCAGGGGAGAGCAGTTCTTC. It encodes CASSAARGEQFF. The variable domain in full, with the rest retrieved from reference TRBV5-1 and TRBJ2-1, is KAGVTQTPRYLIKTRGQQVTLSCSPISGHRSVSWYQQTPGQGLQFLFEYFSETQRNKGNFPGRFSGRQFSNSRSEMNVSTLELGDSALYLCASSAARGEQFFGPGTRLTVL.

Regarding this clonotype: The CDR3 carries no conserved terminal phenylalanine or tryptophan, so it likely arises from a read error. The chain is built from TRBV27 and TRBJ1-5; D might be TRBD1 (5 bases). Trimming shortened V by 3 bases and J by 0 bases, and 9 bases separated the two germline ends. This CDR3 has 15 residues. Germline CDR1 reads MNHEY; CDR2 reads SMNVEV (reference sequence). The CDR3 spells CASSLVGASNQPQHS. For the CDR3, the DNA is TGTGCCAGCAGTTTGGTCGGGGCTAGCAATCAGCCCCAGCATTCT.

This clonotype was counted a few times. V usage is TRBV12-3 or TRBV12-4 and J usage is TRBJ2-1; D is unresolved. V lost 3 bases and J 6 bases, leaving 9 bases between the germline ends. CDR3 length equals 13 residues. CDR3: CASSLDHANEQFF. The CDR3, as DNA: TGTGCCAGCAGTTTGGACCATGCCAATGAGCAGTTCTTC.

This clonotype was recorded a few times. This chain uses TRBV29-1 with TRBJ2-7; D may be TRBD1 (6 bases). V lost 6 bases and J 5 bases, leaving 14 bases between the germline ends. From germline, CDR1 is SQVTM and CDR2 ANQGSEA. CDR3 size: 12 residues. CDR3 sequence reads: CSVVLGGHEQYF. In DNA form, the CDR3 reads TGCAGCGTCGTACTTGGGGGCCACGAGCAGTACTTC.

Of note for this clonotype: A single base separates this from a much larger clone, so it may be a read error. V and J are TRBV7-2 and TRBJ2-3; D remains ambiguous. CDR1 is SGHTA and CDR2 is FQGNSA in the germline V gene. The CDR3 runs 12 residues. The germline V and J ends were trimmed by 4 bases and 2 bases, with 4 bases remaining between them. This chain's CDR3 is CASSYYTDTQYF. CDR3 nucleotide sequence: TGTGCCAGCAGCTACTACACAGATACGCAGTATTTT.

The chain combines TRBV3-1 with TRBJ2-3; TRBD2 might be the D (6 bases). V shed 5 bases and J shed 1 base, with 10 bases lying between them. The CDR3 length is 14 residues. Per the germline V gene, CDR1 is LGHDT and CDR2 is YNNKEL (reference sequence). For the CDR3, the DNA is TGTGCCAGCAGCTCGACTAGACGCACAGATACGCAGTATTTT. Protein sequence: CASSSTRRTDTQYF.

This clonotype has only a few counts. CDR3 protein: CATRRRGGDTQYF. CDR3 DNA: TGTGCCACCCGGCGGAGGGGCGGAGATACGCAGTATTTT. The rearrangement uses TRBV24-1 and TRBJ2-3; TRBD2 might be the D (6 bases). Trimming pared 9 bases from V and 5 bases from J, leaving 14 bases between. The CDR3 totals 13 residues. The germline V gene encodes CDR1 KGHDR and CDR2 SFDVKD.

CDR3 region: CASSSLYRDYEQYF. CDR3 in DNA: TGTGCCAGCAGCTCCCTATACAGGGACTACGAGCAGTACTTC. This rearrangement joins TRBV13 to TRBJ2-7; the D gene is possibly TRBD1 (6 bases). The germline V gene has CDR1 PRHDT and CDR2 FYEKMQ (reference sequence). The CDR3 loop spans 14 amino acids. V was pared by 4 bases and J by 3 bases, with 13 bases between.

The chain uses TRBV6-2 or TRBV6-3 and TRBJ1-1; 7 bases agree with TRBD1. Trimming took 3 bases from V and 6 from J; bases not matched to a gene: 7. Per the germline V gene, CDR1 is MNHEY and CDR2 is SVGEGT. This CDR3 has 14 amino acids. The CDR3 here is CASSYTGVRAEAFF. CDR3 sequence (DNA): TGTGCCAGCAGTTATACAGGGGTGCGGGCTGAAGCTTTCTTT.

This clonotype was counted a few times. V is TRBV5-1 and J is TRBJ2-6; D gene unclear. Trimming pared 4 bases from V and 0 bases from J, leaving 11 bases between. There are 16 residues in the CDR3. From germline, CDR1 is SGHRS and CDR2 YFSETQ. DNA for the CDR3: TGCGCCAGCAGCCTATGGATGTCCTCTGGGGCCAACGTCCTGACTTTC. Translated, it gives CASSLWMSSGANVLTF.

This clonotype appeared a few times. J is TRBJ2-7 and V is TRBV7-9; D gene unclear. Germline-derived CDR1 and CDR2 are SEHNR and FQNEAQ (reference sequence). The CDR3 sequence is 12 residues long. Trimming took 4 bases from V and 6 from J, leaving 10 bases between them. CDR3 region: CASSSPLSEQYF. The CDR3 DNA reads as TGTGCCAGCAGCTCTCCGCTGTCCGAGCAGTACTTC.